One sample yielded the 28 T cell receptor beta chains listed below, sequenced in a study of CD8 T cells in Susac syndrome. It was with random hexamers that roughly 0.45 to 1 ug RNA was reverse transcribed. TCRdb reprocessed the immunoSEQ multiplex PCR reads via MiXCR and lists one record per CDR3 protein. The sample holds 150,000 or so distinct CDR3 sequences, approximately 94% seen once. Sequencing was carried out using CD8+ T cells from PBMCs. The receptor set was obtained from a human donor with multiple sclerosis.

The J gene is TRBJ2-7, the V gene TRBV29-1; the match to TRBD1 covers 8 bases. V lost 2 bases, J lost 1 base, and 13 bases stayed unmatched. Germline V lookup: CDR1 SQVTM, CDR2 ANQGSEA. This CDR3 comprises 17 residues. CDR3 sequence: CSVELLTRQGQSYEQYF. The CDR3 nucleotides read TGCAGCGTTGAACTACTCACTCGACAGGGGCAATCCTACGAGCAGTACTTC.

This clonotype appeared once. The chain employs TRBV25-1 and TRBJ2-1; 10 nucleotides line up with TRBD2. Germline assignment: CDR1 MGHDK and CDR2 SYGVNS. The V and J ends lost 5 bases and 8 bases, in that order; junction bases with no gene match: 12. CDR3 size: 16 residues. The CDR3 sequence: CASSPPSGSPTDEQFF. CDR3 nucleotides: TGTGCCAGCAGTCCACCTAGCGGGAGCCCCACGGATGAGCAGTTCTTC.

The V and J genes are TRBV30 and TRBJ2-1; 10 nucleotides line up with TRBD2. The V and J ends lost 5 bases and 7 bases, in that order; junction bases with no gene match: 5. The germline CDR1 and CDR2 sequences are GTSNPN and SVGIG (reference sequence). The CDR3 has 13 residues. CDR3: CAWGTSVTNEQFF. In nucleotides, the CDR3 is TGTGCCTGGGGGACTAGCGTCACAAATGAGCAGTTCTTC.

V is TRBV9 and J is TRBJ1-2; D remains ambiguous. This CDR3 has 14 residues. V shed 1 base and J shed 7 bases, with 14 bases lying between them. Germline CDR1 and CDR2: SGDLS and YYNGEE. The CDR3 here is CASSVSLASTGYTF. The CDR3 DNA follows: TGTGCCAGCAGCGTAAGCCTAGCCAGCACTGGCTACACCTTC.

In DNA, the CDR3 is TGTGCCAGCAGCCAGTCGCACAATGAGCAGTTCTTC. Residues: CASSQSHNEQFF. The V call is TRBV3-1, the J call TRBJ2-1; D is unclear. Germline V gene sequence: CDR1 LGHDT, CDR2 YNNKEL (reference sequence). With 3 bases removed from V and 5 bases from J, the gap between germline ends came to 5 bases. This CDR3 has 12 amino acids.

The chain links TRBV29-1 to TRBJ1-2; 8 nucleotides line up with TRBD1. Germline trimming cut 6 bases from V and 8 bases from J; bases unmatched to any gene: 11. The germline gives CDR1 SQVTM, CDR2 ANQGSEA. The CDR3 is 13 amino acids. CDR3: CSVTDRENGGYTF. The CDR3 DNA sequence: TGCAGCGTCACGGACAGGGAGAATGGGGGCTACACCTTC.

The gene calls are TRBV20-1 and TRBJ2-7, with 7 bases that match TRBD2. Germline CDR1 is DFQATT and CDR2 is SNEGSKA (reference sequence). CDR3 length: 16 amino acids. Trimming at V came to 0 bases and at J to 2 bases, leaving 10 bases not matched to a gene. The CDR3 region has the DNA TGCAGTGCTAGAGATCGTAAGCGGGGCGTCCCCTACGAGCAGTACTTC. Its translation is CSARDRKRGVPYEQYF.

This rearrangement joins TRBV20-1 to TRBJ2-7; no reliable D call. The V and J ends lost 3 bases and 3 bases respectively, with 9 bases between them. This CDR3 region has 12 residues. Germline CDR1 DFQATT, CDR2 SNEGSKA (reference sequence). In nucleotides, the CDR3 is TGCAGTGCTAGGGAAGAAGACTACGAGCAGTACTTC. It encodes CSAREEDYEQYF.

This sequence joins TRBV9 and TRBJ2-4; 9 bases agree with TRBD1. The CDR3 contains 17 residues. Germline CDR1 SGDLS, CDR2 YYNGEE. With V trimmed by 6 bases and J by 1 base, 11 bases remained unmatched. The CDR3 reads CASTRTGDPLAKNIQYF. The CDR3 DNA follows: TGTGCCAGCACCAGGACAGGGGATCCCCTCGCCAAAAACATTCAGTACTTC. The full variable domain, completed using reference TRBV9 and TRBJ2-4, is DSGVTQTPKHLITATGQRVTLRCSPRSGDLSVYWYQQSLDQGLQFLIQYYNGEERAKGNILERFSAQQFPDLHSELNLSSLELGDSALYFCASTRTGDPLAKNIQYFGAGTRLSVL.

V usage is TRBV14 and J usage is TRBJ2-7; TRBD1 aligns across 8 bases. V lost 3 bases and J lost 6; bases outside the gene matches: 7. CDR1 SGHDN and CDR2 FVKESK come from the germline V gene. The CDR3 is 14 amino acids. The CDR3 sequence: CASSQRTGSLEQYF. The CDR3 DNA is TGTGCCAGCAGCCAGCGGACAGGGAGTCTCGAGCAGTACTTC.

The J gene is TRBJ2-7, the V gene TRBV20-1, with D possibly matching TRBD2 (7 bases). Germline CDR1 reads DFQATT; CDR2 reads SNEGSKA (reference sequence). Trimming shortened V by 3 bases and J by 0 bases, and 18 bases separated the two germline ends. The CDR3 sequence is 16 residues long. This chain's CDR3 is CSARPVLADSSYEQYF. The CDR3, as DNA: TGCAGTGCTAGGCCCGTCCTAGCGGACAGCTCCTACGAGCAGTACTTC.

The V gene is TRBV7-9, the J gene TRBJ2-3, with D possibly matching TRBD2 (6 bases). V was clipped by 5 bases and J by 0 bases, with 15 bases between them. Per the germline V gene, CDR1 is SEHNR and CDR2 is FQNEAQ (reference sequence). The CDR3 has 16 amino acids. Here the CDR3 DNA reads TGTGCCAGCAGCACAACCGGGAGAACTAGCACAGATACGCAGTATTTT. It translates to CASSTTGRTSTDTQYF.

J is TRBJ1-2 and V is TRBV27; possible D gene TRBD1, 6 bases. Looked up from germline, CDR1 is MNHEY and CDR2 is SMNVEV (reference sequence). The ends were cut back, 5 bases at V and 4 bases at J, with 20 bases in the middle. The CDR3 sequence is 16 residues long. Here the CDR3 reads CASSPSAGDNTYGYTF. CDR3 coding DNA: TGTGCCAGCAGTCCCTCCGCAGGGGACAATACCTATGGCTACACCTTC.

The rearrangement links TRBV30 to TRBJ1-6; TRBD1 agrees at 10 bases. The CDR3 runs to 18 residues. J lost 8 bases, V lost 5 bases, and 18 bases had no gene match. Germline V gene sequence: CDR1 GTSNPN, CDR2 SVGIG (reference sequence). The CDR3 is CAWQGQGNPMGWDSPLHF. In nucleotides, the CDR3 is TGTGCCTGGCAGGGACAGGGGAATCCGATGGGATGGGATTCACCCCTCCACTTT.

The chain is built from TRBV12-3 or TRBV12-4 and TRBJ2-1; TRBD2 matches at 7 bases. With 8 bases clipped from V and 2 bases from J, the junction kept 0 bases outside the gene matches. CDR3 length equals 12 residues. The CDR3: CASGGAYNEQFF. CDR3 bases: TGTGCCAGCGGGGGGGCCTACAATGAGCAGTTCTTC.

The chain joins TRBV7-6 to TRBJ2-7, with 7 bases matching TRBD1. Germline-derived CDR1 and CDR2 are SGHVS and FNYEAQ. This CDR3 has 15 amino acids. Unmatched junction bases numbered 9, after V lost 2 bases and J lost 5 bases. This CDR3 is CASSLRQGLLDEQYF. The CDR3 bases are TGTGCCAGCAGCTTACGACAGGGCCTCCTGGACGAGCAGTACTTC.

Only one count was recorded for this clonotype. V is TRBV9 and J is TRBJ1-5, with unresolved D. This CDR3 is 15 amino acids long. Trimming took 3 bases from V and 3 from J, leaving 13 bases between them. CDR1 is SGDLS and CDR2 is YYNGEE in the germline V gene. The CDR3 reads CASSAGGKDNQPQHF. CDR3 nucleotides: TGTGCCAGCAGCGCCGGCGGGAAGGACAATCAGCCCCAGCATTTT.

DNA for the CDR3: TGCAGCGTTGAAGTAAATTCACAGGGGTTGAACACTGAAGCTTTCTTT. It specifies CSVEVNSQGLNTEAFF. This chain links TRBV29-1 with TRBJ1-1, with 7 bases lining up with TRBD1. The J segment lost 0 bases and the V segment lost 1 base, leaving 8 bases of the junction unmatched. CDR3 size: 16 residues. Germline CDR1 and CDR2: SQVTM and ANQGSEA.

Here the CDR3 reads CASSVLIGDTQYF. DNA for the CDR3: TGTGCCAGCAGCGTCCTGATCGGAGATACGCAGTATTTT. This rearrangement joins TRBV9 to TRBJ2-3; D uncertain. This CDR3 comprises 13 residues. Trimming took 2 bases from V and 5 from J, leaving 9 bases between them. Germline V gives CDR1 SGDLS, CDR2 YYNGEE.

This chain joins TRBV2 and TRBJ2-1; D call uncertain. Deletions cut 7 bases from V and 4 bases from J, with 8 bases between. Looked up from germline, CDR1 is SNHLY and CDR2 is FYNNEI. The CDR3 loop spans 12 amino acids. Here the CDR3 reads CASIAGYNEQFF. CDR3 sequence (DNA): TGTGCCAGCATAGCAGGATACAATGAGCAGTTCTTC. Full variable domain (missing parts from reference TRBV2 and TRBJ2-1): EPEVTQTPSHQVTQMGQEVILRCVPISNHLYFYWYRQILGQKVEFLVSFYNNEISEKSEIFDDQFSVERPDGSNFTLKIRSTKLEDSAMYFCASIAGYNEQFFGPGTRLTVL.

Here the CDR3 reads CASKRRGAGNEQFF. The DNA for the CDR3 is TGTGCCAGCAAAAGGCGGGGGGCTGGGAATGAGCAGTTCTTC. The chain is built from TRBV2 and TRBJ2-1, with 8 bases identical to TRBD2. Germline values: CDR1 SNHLY, CDR2 FYNNEI. The V gene end was trimmed by 7 bases and the J gene end by 7 bases; junction bases not matched to a gene: 9. The CDR3 contains 14 residues.

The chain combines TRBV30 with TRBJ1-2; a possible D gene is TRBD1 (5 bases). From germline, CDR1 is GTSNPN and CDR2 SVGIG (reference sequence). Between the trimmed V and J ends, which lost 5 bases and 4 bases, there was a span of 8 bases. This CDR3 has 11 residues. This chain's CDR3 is CAWRDGYGYTF. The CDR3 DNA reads TGTGCCTGGCGGGACGGCTATGGCTACACCTTC.

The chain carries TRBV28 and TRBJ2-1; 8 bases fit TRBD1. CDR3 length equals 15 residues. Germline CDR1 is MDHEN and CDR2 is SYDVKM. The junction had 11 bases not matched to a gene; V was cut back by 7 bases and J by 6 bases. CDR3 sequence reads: CASISRQGRFNEQFF. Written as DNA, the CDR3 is TGTGCCAGCATATCGCGACAGGGGCGATTCAATGAGCAGTTCTTC.

This chain's CDR3 is CASSSWTGRQETQYF. The CDR3 bases are TGTGCCAGCAGTTCATGGACAGGCCGCCAAGAGACCCAGTACTTC. This chain connects TRBV27 to TRBJ2-5; TRBD1 agrees at 7 bases. From germline, CDR1 is MNHEY and CDR2 SMNVEV (reference sequence). The CDR3 has 15 residues. V trimming: 4 bases; J trimming: 1 base; junction bases outside the gene matches: 6.

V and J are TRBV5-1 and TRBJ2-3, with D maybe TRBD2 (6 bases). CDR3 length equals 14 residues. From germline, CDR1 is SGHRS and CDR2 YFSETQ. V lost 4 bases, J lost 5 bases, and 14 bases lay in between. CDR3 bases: TGCGCCAGCAGCCCGGAGCGGCGGGGAGATACGCAGTATTTT. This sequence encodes CASSPERRGDTQYF.

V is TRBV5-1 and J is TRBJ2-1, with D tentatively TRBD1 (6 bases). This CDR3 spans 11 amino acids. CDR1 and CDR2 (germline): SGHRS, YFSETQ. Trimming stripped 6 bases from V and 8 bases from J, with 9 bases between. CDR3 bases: TGCGCCAGCACTCCAGGGGATGAGCAGTTCTTC. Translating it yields CASTPGDEQFF. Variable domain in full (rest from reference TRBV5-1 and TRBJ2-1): KAGVTQTPRYLIKTRGQQVTLSCSPISGHRSVSWYQQTPGQGLQFLFEYFSETQRNKGNFPGRFSGRQFSNSRSEMNVSTLELGDSALYLCASTPGDEQFFGPGTRLTVL.

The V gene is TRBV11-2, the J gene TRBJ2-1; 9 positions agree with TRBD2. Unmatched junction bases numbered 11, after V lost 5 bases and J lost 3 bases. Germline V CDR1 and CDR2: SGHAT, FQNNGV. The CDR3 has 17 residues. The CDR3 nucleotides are TGTGCCAGCAGCCGTCTAAGCGGGGGGCGACTCTACAATGAGCAGTTCTTC. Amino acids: CASSRLSGGRLYNEQFF.

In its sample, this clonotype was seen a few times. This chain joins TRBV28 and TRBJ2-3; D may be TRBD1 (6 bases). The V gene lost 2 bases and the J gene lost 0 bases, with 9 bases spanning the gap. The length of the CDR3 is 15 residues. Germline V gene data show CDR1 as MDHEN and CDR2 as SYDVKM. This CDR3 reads CASSLGQGSTDTQYF. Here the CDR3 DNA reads TGTGCCAGCAGTTTAGGGCAGGGGAGCACAGATACGCAGTATTTT.